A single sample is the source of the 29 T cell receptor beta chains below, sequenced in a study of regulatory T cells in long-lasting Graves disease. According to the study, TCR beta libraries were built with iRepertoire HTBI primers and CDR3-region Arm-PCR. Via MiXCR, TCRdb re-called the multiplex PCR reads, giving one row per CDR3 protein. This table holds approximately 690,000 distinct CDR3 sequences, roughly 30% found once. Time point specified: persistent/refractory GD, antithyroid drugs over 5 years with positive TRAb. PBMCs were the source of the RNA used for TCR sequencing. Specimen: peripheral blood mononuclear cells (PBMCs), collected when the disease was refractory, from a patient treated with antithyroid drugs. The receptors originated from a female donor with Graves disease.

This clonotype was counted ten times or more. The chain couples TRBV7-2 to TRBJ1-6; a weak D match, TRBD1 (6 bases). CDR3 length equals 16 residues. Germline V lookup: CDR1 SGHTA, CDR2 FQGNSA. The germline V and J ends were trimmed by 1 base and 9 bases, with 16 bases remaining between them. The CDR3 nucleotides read TGTGCCAGCAGCTTAGGCGGAGGGGGGGACGCTTCACCCCTCCACTTT. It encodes CASSLGGGGDASPLHF.

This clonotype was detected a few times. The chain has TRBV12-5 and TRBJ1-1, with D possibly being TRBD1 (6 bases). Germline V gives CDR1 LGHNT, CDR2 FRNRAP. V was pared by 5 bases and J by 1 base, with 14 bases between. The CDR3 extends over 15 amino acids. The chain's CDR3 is CASGAPGHGNTEAFF. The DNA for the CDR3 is TGTGCTAGTGGTGCTCCGGGACATGGGAACACTGAAGCTTTCTTT.

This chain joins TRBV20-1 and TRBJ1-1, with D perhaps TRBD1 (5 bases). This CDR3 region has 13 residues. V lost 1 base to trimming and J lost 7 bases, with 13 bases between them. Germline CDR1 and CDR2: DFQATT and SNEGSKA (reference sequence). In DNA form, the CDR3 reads TGCAGTGCTAGAGGAGGGGTGGGTGGTGAAGCTTTCTTT. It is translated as CSARGGVGGEAFF.

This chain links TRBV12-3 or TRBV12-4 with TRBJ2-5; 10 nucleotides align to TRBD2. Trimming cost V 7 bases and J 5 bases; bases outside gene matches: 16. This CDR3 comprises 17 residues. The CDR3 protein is CASTPRIGTSVWETQYF. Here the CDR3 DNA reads TGTGCCAGCACACCGAGGATCGGGACTAGCGTCTGGGAGACCCAGTACTTC.

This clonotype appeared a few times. The CDR3 DNA follows: TGTGCCAGCAGTGACGCTGACAGAGCTAATCAGCCCCAGCATTTT. Translation: CASSDADRANQPQHF. This chain links TRBV25-1 with TRBJ1-5; the D gene is possibly TRBD1 (5 bases). This CDR3 is built from 15 residues. Trimming pared 3 bases from V and 4 bases from J, leaving 13 bases between. Germline V gene sequence: CDR1 MGHDK, CDR2 SYGVNS.

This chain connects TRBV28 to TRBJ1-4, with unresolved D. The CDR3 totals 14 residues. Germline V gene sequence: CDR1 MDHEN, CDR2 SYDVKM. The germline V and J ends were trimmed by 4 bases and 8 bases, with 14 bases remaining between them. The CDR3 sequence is CASSSVGLKEKLFF. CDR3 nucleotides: TGTGCCAGCAGTTCCGTGGGCTTGAAAGAAAAACTGTTTTTT.

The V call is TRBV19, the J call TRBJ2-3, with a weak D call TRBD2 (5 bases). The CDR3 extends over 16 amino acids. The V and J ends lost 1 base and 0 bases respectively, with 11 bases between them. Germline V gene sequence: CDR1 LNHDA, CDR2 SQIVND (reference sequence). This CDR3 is CASSIGSGPSTDTQYF. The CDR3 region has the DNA TGTGCCAGTAGTATAGGGAGCGGCCCTAGCACAGATACGCAGTATTTT.

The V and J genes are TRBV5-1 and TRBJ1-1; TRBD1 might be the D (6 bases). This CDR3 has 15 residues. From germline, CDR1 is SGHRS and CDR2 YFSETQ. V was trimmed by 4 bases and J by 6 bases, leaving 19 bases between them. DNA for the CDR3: TGCGCCAGCAGCCCTGAGACAGGCTGGAGCTCTGAAGCTTTCTTT. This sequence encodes CASSPETGWSSEAFF. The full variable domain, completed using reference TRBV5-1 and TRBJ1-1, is KAGVTQTPRYLIKTRGQQVTLSCSPISGHRSVSWYQQTPGQGLQFLFEYFSETQRNKGNFPGRFSGRQFSNSRSEMNVSTLELGDSALYLCASSPETGWSSEAFFGQGTRLTVV.

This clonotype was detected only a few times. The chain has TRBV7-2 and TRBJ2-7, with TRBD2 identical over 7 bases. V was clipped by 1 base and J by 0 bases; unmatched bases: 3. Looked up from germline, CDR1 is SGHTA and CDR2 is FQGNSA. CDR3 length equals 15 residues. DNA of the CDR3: TGTGCCAGCAGCTTAGTTGGGACTACCTCCTACGAGCAGTACTTC. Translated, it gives CASSLVGTTSYEQYF.

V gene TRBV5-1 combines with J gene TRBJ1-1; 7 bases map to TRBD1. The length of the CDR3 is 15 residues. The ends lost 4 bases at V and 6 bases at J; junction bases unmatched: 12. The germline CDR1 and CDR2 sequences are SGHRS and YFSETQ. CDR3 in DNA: TGCGCCAGCAGCCCTCGACAGGGCTACGGGGCTGAAGCTTTCTTT. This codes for CASSPRQGYGAEAFF.

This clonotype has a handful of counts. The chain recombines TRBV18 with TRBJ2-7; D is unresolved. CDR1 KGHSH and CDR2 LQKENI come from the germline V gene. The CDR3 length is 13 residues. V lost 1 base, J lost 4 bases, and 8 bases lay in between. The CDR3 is CASSPQHRYEQYF. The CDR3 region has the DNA TGTGCCAGCTCACCACAACACCGGTACGAGCAGTACTTC. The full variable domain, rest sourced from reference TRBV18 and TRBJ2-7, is NAGVMQNPRHLVRRRGQEARLRCSPMKGHSHVYWYRQLPEEGLKFMVYLQKENIIDESGMPKERFSAEFPKEGPSILRIQQVVRGDSAAYFCASSPQHRYEQYFGPGTRLTVT.

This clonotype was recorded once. CDR3 DNA sequence: TGCAGTGCTAGAGATAACGGCAGGGGGATCAATCAGCCCCAGCATTTT. Residues: CSARDNGRGINQPQHF. The chain recombines TRBV20-1 with TRBJ1-5, with 7 nucleotides matching TRBD1. Germline CDR1 and CDR2: DFQATT and SNEGSKA (reference sequence). The V segment lost 0 bases and the J segment 3 bases; nucleotides outside the gene matches: 8. The CDR3 runs 16 residues.

In DNA, the CDR3 is TGCAGCGTTGTAGGGACTAGCGGGAGTTCGCAGTATTTT. This encodes CSVVGTSGSSQYF. The chain recombines TRBV29-1 with TRBJ2-3; 14 nucleotides align to TRBD2. The J segment lost 10 bases and the V segment lost 4 bases, leaving 4 bases of the junction unmatched. Germline V gene data show CDR1 as SQVTM and CDR2 as ANQGSEA. The CDR3 spans 13 residues.

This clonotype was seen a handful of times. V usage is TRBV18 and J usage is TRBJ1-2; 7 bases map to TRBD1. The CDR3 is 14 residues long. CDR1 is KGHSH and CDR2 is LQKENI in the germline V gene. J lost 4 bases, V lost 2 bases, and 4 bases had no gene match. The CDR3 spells CASSPGTDGYGYTF. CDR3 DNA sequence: TGTGCCAGCTCACCAGGGACAGACGGCTATGGCTACACCTTC.

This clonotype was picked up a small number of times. CDR3 in amino acids: CSWDDRASSLNTEAFF. In DNA form, the CDR3 reads TGCAGCTGGGACGACAGGGCATCATCTCTGAACACTGAAGCTTTCTTT. The rearrangement links TRBV29-1 to TRBJ1-1; 7 nucleotides line up with TRBD1. CDR1 is SQVTM and CDR2 is ANQGSEA in the germline V gene. Trimming took 8 bases from V and 0 from J; bases not matched to a gene: 15. The CDR3 totals 16 residues. The variable domain in full, with the rest retrieved from reference TRBV29-1 and TRBJ1-1, is SAVISQKPSRDICQRGTSLTIQCQVDSQVTMMFWYRQQPGQSLTLIATANQGSEATYESGFVIDKFPISRPNLTFSTLTVSNMSPEDSSIYLCSWDDRASSLNTEAFFGQGTRLTVV.

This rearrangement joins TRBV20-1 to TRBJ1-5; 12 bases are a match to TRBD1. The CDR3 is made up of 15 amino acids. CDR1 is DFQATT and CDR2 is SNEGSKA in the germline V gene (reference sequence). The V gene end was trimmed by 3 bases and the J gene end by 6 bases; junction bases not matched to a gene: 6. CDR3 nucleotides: TGCAGTGCTAGGAGCGGGACAGGGGGCGTTCAGCCCCAGCATTTT. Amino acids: CSARSGTGGVQPQHF.

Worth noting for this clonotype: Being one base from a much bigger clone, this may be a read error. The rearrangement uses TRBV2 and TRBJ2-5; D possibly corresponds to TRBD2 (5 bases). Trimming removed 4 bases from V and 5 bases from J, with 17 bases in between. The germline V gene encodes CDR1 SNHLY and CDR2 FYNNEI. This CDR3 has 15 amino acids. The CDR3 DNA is TGTGCCAGCAGTGGCGGACGGGGTAGAGGGGAGACCCAGTACTTC. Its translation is CASSGGRGRGETQYF. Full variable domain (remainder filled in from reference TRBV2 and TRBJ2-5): EPEVTQTPSHQVTQMGQEVILRCVPISNHLYFYWYRQILGQKVEFLVSFYNNEISEKSEIFDDQFSVERPDGSNFTLKIRSTKLEDSAMYFCASSGGRGRGETQYFGPGTRLLVL.

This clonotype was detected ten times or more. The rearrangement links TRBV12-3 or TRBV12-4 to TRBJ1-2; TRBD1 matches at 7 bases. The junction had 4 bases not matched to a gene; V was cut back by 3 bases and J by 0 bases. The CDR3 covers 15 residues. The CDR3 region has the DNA TGTGCCAGCAGTTTGAAGACAGGGCCTAACTATGGCTACACCTTC. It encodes CASSLKTGPNYGYTF.

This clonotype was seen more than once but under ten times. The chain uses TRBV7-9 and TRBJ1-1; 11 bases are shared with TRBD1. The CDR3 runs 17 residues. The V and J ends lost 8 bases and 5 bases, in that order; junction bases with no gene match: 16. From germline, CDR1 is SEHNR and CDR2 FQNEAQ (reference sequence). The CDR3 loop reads CASGSLGPGTGGTEAFF. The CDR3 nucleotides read TGTGCCAGCGGTTCCCTCGGACCTGGGACAGGGGGGACTGAAGCTTTCTTT.

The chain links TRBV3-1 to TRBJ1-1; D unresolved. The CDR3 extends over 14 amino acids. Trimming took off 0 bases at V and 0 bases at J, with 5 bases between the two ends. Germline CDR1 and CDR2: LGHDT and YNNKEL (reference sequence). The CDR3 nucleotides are TGTGCCAGCAGCCAAGATGTAGTGAACACTGAAGCTTTCTTT. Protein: CASSQDVVNTEAFF.

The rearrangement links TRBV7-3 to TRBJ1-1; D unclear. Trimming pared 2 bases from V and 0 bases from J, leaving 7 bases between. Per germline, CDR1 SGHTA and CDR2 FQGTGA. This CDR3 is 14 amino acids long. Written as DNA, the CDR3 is TGTGCCAGCAGCTTAGACAACATGAACACTGAAGCTTTCTTT. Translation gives CASSLDNMNTEAFF. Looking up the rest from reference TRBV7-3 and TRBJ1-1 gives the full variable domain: GAGVSQTPSNKVTEKGKYVELRCDPISGHTALYWYRQSLGQGPEFLIYFQGTGAADDSGLPNDRFFAVRPEGSVSTLKIQRTERGDSAVYLCASSLDNMNTEAFFGQGTRLTVV.

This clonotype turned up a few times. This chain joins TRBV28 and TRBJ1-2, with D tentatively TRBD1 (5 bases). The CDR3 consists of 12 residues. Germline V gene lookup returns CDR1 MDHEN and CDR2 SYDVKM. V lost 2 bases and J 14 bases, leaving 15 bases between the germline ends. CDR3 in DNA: TGTGCCAGCAGTTTAAAGGGACCTAGGGAGACCTTC. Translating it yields CASSLKGPRETF.

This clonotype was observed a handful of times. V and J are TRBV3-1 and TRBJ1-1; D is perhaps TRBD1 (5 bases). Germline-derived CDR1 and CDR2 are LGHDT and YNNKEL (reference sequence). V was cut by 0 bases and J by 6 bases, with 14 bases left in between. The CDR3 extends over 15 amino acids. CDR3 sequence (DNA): TGTGCCAGCAGCCAAGATCCTCAGGGTTTAGCTGAAGCTTTCTTT. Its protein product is CASSQDPQGLAEAFF. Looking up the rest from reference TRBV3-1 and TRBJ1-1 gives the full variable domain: DTAVSQTPKYLVTQMGNDKSIKCEQNLGHDTMYWYKQDSKKFLKIMFSYNNKELIINETVPNRFSPKSPDKAHLNLHINSLELGDSAVYFCASSQDPQGLAEAFFGQGTRLTVV.

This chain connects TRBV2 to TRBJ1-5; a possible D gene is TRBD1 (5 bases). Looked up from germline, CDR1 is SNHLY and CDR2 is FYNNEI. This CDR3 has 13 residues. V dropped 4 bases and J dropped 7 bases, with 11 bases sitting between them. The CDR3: CASSAAGRQPQHF. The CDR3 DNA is TGTGCCAGCAGTGCGGCAGGGCGACAGCCCCAGCATTTT.

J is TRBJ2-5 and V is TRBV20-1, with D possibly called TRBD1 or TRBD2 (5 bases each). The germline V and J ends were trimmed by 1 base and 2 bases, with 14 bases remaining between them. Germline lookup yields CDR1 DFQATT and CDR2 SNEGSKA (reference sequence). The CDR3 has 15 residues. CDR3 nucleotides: TGCAGTGCTAGAGGTGCCACGGGGCATCAAGAGACCCAGTACTTC. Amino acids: CSARGATGHQETQYF.

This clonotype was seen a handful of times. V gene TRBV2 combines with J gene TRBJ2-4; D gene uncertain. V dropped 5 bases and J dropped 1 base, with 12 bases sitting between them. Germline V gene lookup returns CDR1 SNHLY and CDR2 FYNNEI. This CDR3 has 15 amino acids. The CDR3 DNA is TGTGCCAGCAGTTTCAACACGGATGCCAAAAACATTCAGTACTTC. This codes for CASSFNTDAKNIQYF.

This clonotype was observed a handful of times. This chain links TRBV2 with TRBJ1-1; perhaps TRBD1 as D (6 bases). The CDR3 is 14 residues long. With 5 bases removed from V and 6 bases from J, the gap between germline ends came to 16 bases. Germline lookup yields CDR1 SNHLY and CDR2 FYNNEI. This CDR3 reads CASSRLTGGSEAFF. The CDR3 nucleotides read TGTGCCAGCAGTCGCCTCACGGGGGGCTCTGAAGCTTTCTTT.

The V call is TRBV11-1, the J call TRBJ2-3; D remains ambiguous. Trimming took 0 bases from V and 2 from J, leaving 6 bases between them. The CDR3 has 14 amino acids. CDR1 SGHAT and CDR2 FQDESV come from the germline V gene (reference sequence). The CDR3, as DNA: TGTGCCAGCAGCTTAGCGAAGTCCACAGATACGCAGTATTTT. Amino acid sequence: CASSLAKSTDTQYF.

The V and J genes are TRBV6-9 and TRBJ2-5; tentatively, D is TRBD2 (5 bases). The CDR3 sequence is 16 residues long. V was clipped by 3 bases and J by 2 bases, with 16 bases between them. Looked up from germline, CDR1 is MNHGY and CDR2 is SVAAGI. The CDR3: CASSYARGTGQETQYF. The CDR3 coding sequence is TGTGCCAGCAGTTACGCTCGCGGAACGGGACAAGAGACCCAGTACTTC.